This record concerns one TCR beta chain sequence. Time point described: cycle 4 day 1 (C4D1), after around six weeks of nivolumab. There was relapse after autologous stem cell transplantation in every patient, and there was variation in brentuximab vedotin exposure. These data are taken from a study of PD-1 blockade in classical Hodgkin lymphoma. V was clipped by 6 bases and J by 3 bases; unmatched bases: 6. The germline V gene has CDR1 LNHDA and CDR2 SQIVND (reference sequence). This CDR3 spans 14 amino acids. Profiled with immunoSEQ multiplex PCR; TCRdb holds only in-frame clones, not every one. Here the sample spans 46,000 or so clones, about three quarters being singletons.

This chain connects TRBV19 to TRBJ1-2; 8 nucleotides agree with TRBD1. This sequence was found in a human donor with classical Hodgkin lymphoma. The material was peripheral blood mononuclear cells (PBMCs), obtained before the fourth cycle of nivolumab. The CDR3 loop reads CASRAAGGHYGYTF. CDR3 bases: TGTGCCAGTAGGGCGGCAGGGGGCCACTATGGCTACACCTTC.